This T cell receptor (beta chain) was profiled in a study of blood T cells in healthy people across ages. Broader study findings: It was not known whether donors were CMV positive (a possible confounder of expanded clonotype changes).

Primed by a sample-barcoded 5' primer and a J-beta primer mix, a second PCR proceeded for about 6 to 12 cycles. TCRdb redid the calling of the 5' RACE reads with MiXCR, one entry per CDR3 protein. The data hold 710,000 or so distinct CDR3 sequences, with 22% observed a single time. The V and J ends lost 0 bases and 6 bases respectively, with 12 bases between them. The CDR3 has 14 residues. Germline V gene lookup returns CDR1 DFQATT and CDR2 SNEGSKA (reference sequence). The table lists this clonotype with a few counts. The target antigen is unknown. Source material: blood. The clonotype originates from a man aged 65 to 79 in good health. The rearrangement links TRBV20-1 to TRBJ2-4; either TRBD1 or TRBD2 may fit D (5 bases each). CDR3 region: CSARDLYGTNIQYF. CDR3 coding DNA: TGCAGTGCTAGAGATCTCTACGGGACAAACATTCAGTACTTC.